The rows below give T cell receptor beta chains drawn from one sample of a study of T cells in Graves' hyperthyroidism and ophthalmopathy. In TCRdb, the multiplex PCR reads were re-called with MiXCR into one record per CDR3 protein. Of hundreds of thousands of distinct CDR3 sequences listed, 35% to 45% are singletons. Material for sequencing was blood. These receptors came from a man aged 18 to 30 with Graves' hyperthyroidism. CDR3s include the opening cysteine and the closing phenylalanine or tryptophan. The D gene is left open where the match is weak. The listing skips clone size in some rows; elsewhere it reads once, few, many or a size class.

J,V,D,size,CDR3,DNA
TRBJ1-4,TRBV5-6,.,.,CASSFALERTEKLFF,TGTGCCAGCAGCTTCGCCTTGGAGAGGACGGAAAAACTGTTTTTT
TRBJ2-2,TRBV7-9,.,.,CASSLDGGANTGELFF,TGTGCCAGCAGCTTAGACGGCGGAGCGAACACCGGGGAGCTGTTTTTT
TRBJ2-2,TRBV20-1,TRBD1,.,CSARVDRATGELFF,TGCAGTGCTAGGGTGGACAGGGCGACCGGGGAGCTGTTTTTT
TRBJ2-2,TRBV20-1,.,few,CSARDFGVTGELFF,TGCAGTGCTAGAGATTTTGGCGTCACCGGGGAGCTGTTTTTT
TRBJ2-2,TRBV12-3/TRBV12-4,.,few,CASKEGTNTGELFF,TGTGCCAGCAAGGAGGGAACGAACACCGGGGAGCTGTTTTTT
TRBJ2-7,TRBV14,TRBD1,.,CASSPRGHVYEQYF,TGTGCCAGCAGCCCCAGGGGGCACGTCTACGAGCAGTACTTC
TRBJ1-6,TRBV10-3,TRBD1,few,CATGTGGNSPLHF,TGTGCCACCGGGACAGGGGGCAACTCACCCCTCCACTTT
TRBJ2-7,TRBV2,.,many,CASRGDSTYEQYF,TGTGCCAGTAGAGGGGACTCAACTTACGAGCAGTACTTC
TRBJ1-2,TRBV9,TRBD1,few,CASHKVDRVNYGYTF,TGTGCCAGCCATAAAGTGGACAGGGTGAACTATGGCTACACCTTC
TRBJ1-1,TRBV2,TRBD1,.,CASTGTGGQEAFF,TGTGCCAGCACCGGGACAGGGGGCCAGGAAGCTTTCTTT
TRBJ2-7,TRBV10-3,.,few,CAISETPRGPTRDEQYF,TGTGCCATCAGTGAAACCCCCCGTGGACCTACGAGGGACGAGCAGTACTTC
TRBJ1-2,TRBV12-3/TRBV12-4,.,few,CASSATSGDYTF,TGTGCCAGCAGTGCCACTAGCGGAGACTACACCTTC
TRBJ1-6,TRBV28,.,.,CASSTGRGRRSPLHF,TGTGCCAGCAGTACGGGGCGAGGGAGGCGCTCACCCCTCCACTTT
TRBJ1-4,TRBV20-1,TRBD1,few,CSARPTGELEKLFF,TGCAGTGCTAGACCGACAGGGGAATTGGAAAAACTGTTTTTT
TRBJ1-5,TRBV7-8,.,many,CASSLLQGSLNQPQHF,TGTGCCAGCAGCCTGCTGCAGGGGTCCCTCAATCAGCCCCAGCATTTT
TRBJ1-5,TRBV20-1,.,.,CSASRTWLGNQPQHF,TGCAGTGCTAGCCGCACATGGTTGGGCAATCAGCCCCAGCATTTT
TRBJ2-5,TRBV9,TRBD1,.,CASSQTDRVDETQYF,TGCGCCAGCAGCCAAACGGACAGGGTAGACGAGACCCAGTACTTC